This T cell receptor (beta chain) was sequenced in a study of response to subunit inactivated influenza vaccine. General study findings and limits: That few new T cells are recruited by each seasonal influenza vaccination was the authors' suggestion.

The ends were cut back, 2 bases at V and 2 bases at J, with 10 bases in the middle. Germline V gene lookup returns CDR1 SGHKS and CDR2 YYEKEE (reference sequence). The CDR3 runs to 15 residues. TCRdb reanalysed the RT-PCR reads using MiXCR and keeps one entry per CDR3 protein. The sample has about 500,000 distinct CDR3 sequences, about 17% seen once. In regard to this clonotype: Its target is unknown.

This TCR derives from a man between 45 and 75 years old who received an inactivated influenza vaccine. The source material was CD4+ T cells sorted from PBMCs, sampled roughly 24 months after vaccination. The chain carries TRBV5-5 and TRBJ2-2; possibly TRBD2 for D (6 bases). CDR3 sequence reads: CASSLGTLNTGELFF. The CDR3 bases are TGTGCCAGCAGCTTAGGGACTCTAAACACCGGGGAGCTGTTTTTT.